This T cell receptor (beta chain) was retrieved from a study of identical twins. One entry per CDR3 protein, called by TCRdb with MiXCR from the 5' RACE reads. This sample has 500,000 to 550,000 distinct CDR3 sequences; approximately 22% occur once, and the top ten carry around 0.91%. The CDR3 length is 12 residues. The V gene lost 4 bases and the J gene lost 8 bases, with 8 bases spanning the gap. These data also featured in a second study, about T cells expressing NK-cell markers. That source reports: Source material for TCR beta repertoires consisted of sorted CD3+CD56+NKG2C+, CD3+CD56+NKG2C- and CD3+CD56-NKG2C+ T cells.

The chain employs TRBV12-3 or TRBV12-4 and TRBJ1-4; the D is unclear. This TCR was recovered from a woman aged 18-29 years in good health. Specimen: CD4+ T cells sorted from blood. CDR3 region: CASSSSYEKLFF. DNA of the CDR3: TGTGCCAGCAGTTCCTCCTACGAAAAACTGTTTTTT.